This TCR beta chain was sequenced in a study of T cells in Graves' hyperthyroidism and ophthalmopathy. The study's findings and limits: Before onset, ophthalmopathy was predicted by the model a median around 6.5 months earlier. Ophthalmopathy and stable hyperthyroidism were separated by a 13 V-J model. Appearing also in blood were most of the thyroid clonotypes expanded above 0.001.

This CDR3 comprises 15 residues. V was pared by 4 bases and J by 3 bases, with 8 bases of the junction left unmatched. Germline assignment: CDR1 KGHSH and CDR2 LQKENI. This clonotype was found many times. What it binds is unknown. RNA transcripts provided the source from which TCR beta CDR3 regions were amplified. The TCR CDR3 first-round RT-PCR relied on the HTBI primer set. One entry per CDR3 protein, called by TCRdb with MiXCR from the multiplex PCR reads. The sample carries 550,000 to 650,000 distinct CDR3 sequences, approximately 15% recorded once. Hyperthyroidism, newly diagnosed and lasting under 2 months, affected patients aged 18 to 65.

The clonotype originates from a woman aged 40 to 55 with Graves' hyperthyroidism. The chain is built from TRBV18 and TRBJ2-5; 7 nucleotides match TRBD2. Input material: blood. DNA of the CDR3: TGTGCCAGCTCACTCGTGAAGGGAGGGAAAGAGACCCAGTACTTC. Its protein is CASSLVKGGKETQYF.